These T cell receptor beta chains were read from a single sample in a study of shared clonotypes between healthy human individuals. TCRdb's copy holds only in-frame clones and misses some; the assay was immunoSEQ multiplex PCR. Counted here are roughly 220,000 clones, 50% to 75% occurring once; the ten biggest clones make up 11%. Source material: memory CD4+ T cells sorted from blood. These receptor sequences come from a man in his thirties or forties in good health. The CDR3 runs from the conserved cysteine through the conserved F or W. The D gene is left open where the match is weak. The size of a clone is reported for some rows only, either as once, few or many, or as a class for expanded clones.

length	J	D	V	size	DNA	CDR3
15	TRBJ2-1	TRBD1	TRBV9	NA	TGTGCCAGCAGCGAAGGGGGCAAATACAATACTGAGCAGTTCTTC	CASSEGGKYNTEQFF
14	TRBJ2-7	NA	TRBV11-2	NA	TGTGCCAGCAGCCAGGCAGGGAACCGCTACGAGCAGTACTTC	CASSQAGNRYEQYF
14	TRBJ1-4	NA	TRBV9	NA	TGTGCCAGCAGCGTCGACAGTAATAATGAAAAACTGTTTTTT	CASSVDSNNEKLFF
13	TRBJ1-1	NA	TRBV2	NA	TGTGCCAGCAGTGGGTCCCCGAGGACTGAAGCTTTCTTT	CASSGSPRTEAFF
13	TRBJ1-5	NA	TRBV29-1	many	TGCAGCGTTGAAACAGGGAGGGGACAGCCCCAGCATTTT	CSVETGRGQPQHF
13	TRBJ2-7	TRBD2	TRBV2	few	TGTGCCACCCTTCCGGGACTAGTTGGTGAGCAGTACTTC	CATLPGLVGEQYF
14	TRBJ2-7	NA	TRBV6-1	NA	TGTGCCAGCAGAAGACTAAGCCACCCCTACGAGCAGTACTTC	CASRRLSHPYEQYF
17	TRBJ2-1	NA	TRBV13	NA	TGTGCCAGCAGCTCAACACAGGGTTTAAACTCCTACAATGAGCAGTTCTTC	CASSSTQGLNSYNEQFF
17	TRBJ2-1	NA	TRBV28	NA	TGTGCCAGCAGTTTATGGGAACTAGCTCAAAAGGGCAATGAGCAGTTCTTC	CASSLWELAQKGNEQFF
11	TRBJ2-1	NA	TRBV7-3	NA	TGTGCCAGCAGCCTAGGAAATGAGCAGTTCTTC	CASSLGNEQFF
12	TRBJ2-3	TRBD1	TRBV19	NA	TGTGCCAGTAGTATTACCAGGGGGTCGCAGTATTTT	CASSITRGSQYF
14	TRBJ1-1	NA	TRBV7-8	few	TGTGCCAGCAGCTTAGTGGGGATGAACACTGAAGCTTTCTTT	CASSLVGMNTEAFF
14	TRBJ2-7	NA	TRBV7-9	few	TGTGCCAGCAGCTTAGGGGACAAAACCTACGAGCAGTACTTC	CASSLGDKTYEQYF
12	TRBJ2-7	NA	TRBV2	few	TGTGCCAGCAGTGGGCAGAGCTACGAGCAGTACTTC	CASSGQSYEQYF
13	TRBJ2-5	NA	TRBV6-5	few	TGTGCCAGCAGTAGCAGGGTGCGGGAGACCCAGTACTTC	CASSSRVRETQYF
15	TRBJ1-2	TRBD1	TRBV7-9	NA	TGTGCCAGCAGTTCACGGACAGGAGGGGTCTATGGCTACACCTTC	CASSSRTGGVYGYTF